The 20 T cell receptor beta chains presented below share a single source sample, sequenced in a study of T-cell reconstitution after alpha-beta-depleted transplantation in children. For TCRbeta, the library was prepared with unique molecular identifiers. TCRdb passed the PCR reads through MiXCR, listing each CDR3 protein once. The table has fewer than 250,000 distinct CDR3 sequences, roughly a sixth seen once. The sequences come from PBMCs, mostly from graft donor cells, collected 360 days after TCRalphabeta/CD19-depleted stem cell transplant. The origin of the receptors is a male patient between 2 and 15 years old who had a stem cell transplant for acute lymphoblastic leukemia, so the T cells may come from the graft donor.

The chain links TRBV9 to TRBJ2-1; D unclear. This CDR3 comprises 11 residues. Deletions cut 3 bases from V and 6 bases from J, with 4 bases between. CDR1 is SGDLS and CDR2 is YYNGEE in the germline V gene. CDR3 in amino acids: CASSALNEQFF. CDR3 sequence (DNA): TGTGCCAGCAGCGCCCTCAATGAGCAGTTCTTC.

In its sample, this clonotype was seen a few times. The chain uses TRBV5-1 and TRBJ2-5; 7 bases match TRBD1. Trimming took 4 bases from V and 3 from J; bases not matched to a gene: 6. This CDR3 is 14 amino acids long. Germline CDR1 SGHRS, CDR2 YFSETQ. Written as DNA, the CDR3 is TGCGCCAGCAGCACCGGGACAGCCAAAGAGACCCAGTACTTC. Translating gives CASSTGTAKETQYF.

The gene calls are TRBV3-1 and TRBJ2-2, with TRBD2 as a possible D gene (5 bases). Trimming took off 0 bases at V and 4 bases at J, with 9 bases between the two ends. The length of the CDR3 is 15 residues. Germline CDR1 reads LGHDT; CDR2 reads YNNKEL (reference sequence). The chain's CDR3 is CASSQERVRTGELFF. The CDR3 bases are TGTGCCAGCAGCCAAGAGAGGGTTCGCACCGGGGAGCTGTTTTTT.

V and J are TRBV12-3 or TRBV12-4 and TRBJ1-1, with D unresolved. Between the trimmed V and J ends, which lost 6 bases and 8 bases, there was a span of 10 bases. This CDR3 has 11 residues. Written as DNA, the CDR3 is TGTGCCAGCAGGAAGGCTTTCGAAGCTTTCTTT. Amino acids: CASRKAFEAFF.

This clonotype was recorded a few times. The chain links TRBV10-2 to TRBJ2-5, with D uncertain. This CDR3 contains 13 residues. V was cut by 4 bases and J by 1 base, with 7 bases left in between. Germline values: CDR1 WSHSY, CDR2 SAAADI. The CDR3 bases are TGCGCCAGCAGTGGGGTCCGCCAAGAGACCCAGTACTTC. Its protein product is CASSGVRQETQYF.

This clonotype was observed a few times. This rearrangement joins TRBV4-2 to TRBJ2-5; TRBD1 is a possible D gene (5 bases). Trimming removed 1 base at V and 1 base at J, with 13 bases between. The length of the CDR3 is 16 residues. Per the germline V gene, CDR1 is LGHNA and CDR2 is YNFKEQ. The CDR3 protein is CASSQGVGALQETQYF. In DNA, the CDR3 is TGTGCCAGCAGCCAAGGTGTAGGGGCCCTCCAAGAGACCCAGTACTTC.

This clonotype was seen a handful of times. This chain joins TRBV25-1 and TRBJ2-5; tentative D call: TRBD1 (6 bases). V lost 1 base, J lost 4 bases, and 7 bases lay in between. CDR3 length equals 13 residues. Germline V gives CDR1 MGHDK, CDR2 SYGVNS. As DNA, the CDR3 is TGTGCCAGCAGTGAATCCAGGGGAGAGACCCAGTACTTC. It yields the protein CASSESRGETQYF.

The chain couples TRBV29-1 to TRBJ2-1, with D possibly matching TRBD1 (5 bases). The V gene lost 5 bases and the J gene lost 4 bases, with 24 bases spanning the gap. This CDR3 comprises 17 residues. Looked up from germline, CDR1 is SQVTM and CDR2 is ANQGSEA. The CDR3 protein is CSVTSSFREGSYNEQFF. In DNA form, the CDR3 reads TGCAGCGTTACCTCGTCGTTCAGGGAAGGGTCTTACAATGAGCAGTTCTTC.

This clonotype was recorded at least ten times. The chain couples TRBV5-1 to TRBJ1-4; 7 nucleotides match TRBD1. Germline V gives CDR1 SGHRS, CDR2 YFSETQ. V lost 4 bases to trimming and J lost 6 bases; unmatched junction nucleotides: 6. The CDR3 spans 14 residues. CDR3 protein: CASSHQGGDEKLFF. CDR3 coding DNA: TGCGCCAGCAGCCACCAGGGGGGCGATGAAAAACTGTTTTTT.

The V gene is TRBV24-1, the J gene TRBJ2-5; D is possibly TRBD1 or TRBD2 (7 bases each). This CDR3 is 13 amino acids long. Deletions cut 4 bases from V and 7 bases from J, with 12 bases between. Germline V lookup: CDR1 KGHDR, CDR2 SFDVKD. For the CDR3, the DNA is TGTGCCACCAGTGACCCAGGGGGGGTGACCCAGTACTTC. It codes for CATSDPGGVTQYF.

The rearrangement joins TRBV5-6 to TRBJ2-5, with D uncertain. The CDR3 runs to 15 residues. Germline lookup yields CDR1 SGHDT and CDR2 YYEEEE. V shed 4 bases and J shed 5 bases, with 18 bases lying between them. This CDR3 reads CASSPELLSRETQYF. The CDR3 DNA sequence: TGTGCCAGCAGCCCGGAGCTCCTTTCCCGGGAGACCCAGTACTTC.

This chain joins TRBV5-1 and TRBJ2-7; TRBD1 matches 10 bases. V trimming: 0 bases; J trimming: 1 base; junction bases outside the gene matches: 7. This CDR3 is built from 17 residues. Germline values: CDR1 SGHRS, CDR2 YFSETQ. CDR3 nucleotide sequence: TGCGCCAGCAGCTTGGGAGGGACAGGGGCTGGTTCCTACGAGCAGTACTTC. Translated: CASSLGGTGAGSYEQYF.

A few counts support this clonotype. V and J are TRBV6-2 or TRBV6-3 and TRBJ2-7; D possibly uses TRBD1 or TRBD2 (5 bases each). This CDR3 contains 14 residues. Germline V gives CDR1 MNHEY, CDR2 SVGEGT. The V and J ends lost 2 bases and 2 bases respectively, with 10 bases between them. CDR3: CASSYPGPAYEQYF. In nucleotides, the CDR3 is TGTGCCAGCAGTTACCCGGGACCAGCCTACGAGCAGTACTTC.

There are a few counts of this clonotype. The V gene is TRBV11-2, the J gene TRBJ1-4; D unclear. Trimming pared 5 bases from V and 7 bases from J, leaving 8 bases between. CDR3 length: 12 amino acids. Germline V gene sequence: CDR1 SGHAT, CDR2 FQNNGV. CDR3 nucleotide sequence: TGTGCCAGCAGCCACCCCTTTGAAAAACTGTTTTTT. Translation: CASSHPFEKLFF. Supplemented by reference TRBV11-2 and TRBJ1-4, the full variable domain reads EAGVAQSPRYKIIEKRQSVAFWCNPISGHATLYWYQQILGQGPKLLIQFQNNGVVDDSQLPKDRFSAERLKGVDSTLKIQPAKLEDSAVYLCASSHPFEKLFFGSGTQLSVL.

There are many counts of this clonotype. V and J are TRBV20-1 and TRBJ2-1; D possibly uses TRBD1 or TRBD2 (5 bases each). V lost 8 bases, J lost 0 bases, and 11 bases lay in between. The CDR3 covers 13 residues. Germline assignment: CDR1 DFQATT and CDR2 SNEGSKA (reference sequence). The CDR3 region is CSWPGSSYNEQFF. In DNA, the CDR3 is TGCAGTTGGCCAGGGAGCTCCTACAATGAGCAGTTCTTC.

The rearrangement joins TRBV5-1 to TRBJ2-2; D tentatively fits TRBD1 or TRBD2 (5 bases each). This CDR3 spans 15 amino acids. Trimming removed 2 bases at V and 5 bases at J, with 13 bases between. CDR1 and CDR2 (germline): SGHRS, YFSETQ. In nucleotides, the CDR3 is TGCGCCAGCAGCTTCGGGATTCAGGGTACCGGGGAGCTGTTTTTT. Protein: CASSFGIQGTGELFF.

This clonotype was detected many times. The rearrangement joins TRBV7-2 to TRBJ2-7; D may be TRBD2 (6 bases). This CDR3 is built from 13 residues. Trimming removed 5 bases from V and 2 bases from J, with 10 bases in between. Germline CDR1 reads SGHTA; CDR2 reads FQGNSA. CDR3 DNA sequence: TGTGCCAGCAGCCGGGACTTCCCCTACGAGCAGTACTTC. Amino acid sequence: CASSRDFPYEQYF.

This clonotype was counted only a few times. The chain joins TRBV3-1 to TRBJ2-7; D not resolved. Trimming shortened V by 1 base and J by 1 base, and 11 bases separated the two germline ends. CDR1 and CDR2 from the germline V gene are LGHDT and YNNKEL (reference sequence). The CDR3 has 15 amino acids. The CDR3 sequence: CASSQGVLRSYEQYF. CDR3 nucleotides: TGTGCCAGCAGCCAAGGGGTCCTGAGATCCTACGAGCAGTACTTC.

A remark on this clonotype: At one end, the junction sequence differs from germline, possibly due to a read error. The chain joins TRBV15 to TRBJ1-4; maybe TRBD1 (5 bases). The CDR3 sequence is 12 residues long. Germline-derived CDR1 and CDR2 are LNHNV and YYDKDF (reference sequence). CDR3 DNA: TGTGCCACCGGCAGGGAAAATGAAAAACTGTTTTTT. Protein sequence: CATGRENEKLFF.

The genes are TRBV18 and TRBJ2-3; D unclear. Germline V gene data show CDR1 as KGHSH and CDR2 as LQKENI. Trimming shortened V by 3 bases and J by 0 bases, and 10 bases separated the two germline ends. The CDR3 spans 15 residues. The CDR3 DNA sequence: TGTGCCAGCTCACCCCTTGAGCCTAGCACAGATACGCAGTATTTT. As protein: CASSPLEPSTDTQYF.